The next 23 T cell receptor beta chains were all read from a single sample in a study of spatial heterogeneity in lung cancer. Time point noted: blood at routine non-recurrence follow-up after resection. In TCRdb, the 5' RACE reads were re-called with MiXCR into one record per CDR3 protein. Among 110,000 or so distinct CDR3 sequences listed, roughly a tenth were seen once. Source: PBMCs, taken at follow-up. These TCRs come from a female donor with early-stage non-small cell lung cancer.

This clonotype came up many times. The chain employs TRBV19 and TRBJ2-2; D remains ambiguous. The V gene lost 7 bases and the J gene lost 3 bases, with 12 bases spanning the gap. This CDR3 spans 14 amino acids. Germline CDR1 LNHDA, CDR2 SQIVND (reference sequence). The CDR3 DNA is TGTGCCAGTAAGGTTCTCAGCGACACCGGGGAGCTGTTTTTT. It translates to CASKVLSDTGELFF.

The chain recombines TRBV28 with TRBJ2-7, with D unclear. CDR1 and CDR2 (germline): MDHEN, SYDVKM. This CDR3 contains 13 residues. V lost 6 bases to trimming and J lost 2 bases, with 11 bases between them. The CDR3 region has the DNA TGTGCCAGCAGCCCCCGGGCGACCTACGAGCAGTACTTC. This gives the protein CASSPRATYEQYF. Together with reference TRBV28 and TRBJ2-7, the CDR3 gives the full variable domain: DVKVTQSSRYLVKRTGEKVFLECVQDMDHENMFWYRQDPGLGLRLIYFSYDVKMKEKGDIPEGYSVSREKKERFSLILESASTNQTSMYLCASSPRATYEQYFGPGTRLTVT.

This clonotype was seen repeatedly, ten times or more. This chain links TRBV12-3 or TRBV12-4 with TRBJ2-2; tentatively, D is TRBD1 (6 bases). Trimming left V 6 bases short and J 2 bases short, with 10 bases between. The CDR3 contains 14 residues. In nucleotides, the CDR3 is TGTGCCAGCAGGCTGGGACACAACACCGGGGAGCTGTTTTTT. Protein sequence: CASRLGHNTGELFF.

The chain combines TRBV5-1 with TRBJ2-3; 13 nucleotides match TRBD2. V dropped 4 bases and J dropped 2; count of bases not matched to a gene: 4. The CDR3 sequence is 16 residues long. Germline assignment: CDR1 SGHRS and CDR2 YFSETQ. The CDR3 spells CASSVGTSGTTDTQYF. The CDR3 nucleotides read TGCGCCAGCAGCGTCGGGACTAGCGGGACCACAGATACGCAGTATTTT.

The rearrangement uses TRBV2 and TRBJ1-6, with 8 bases matching TRBD1. Germline V CDR1 and CDR2: SNHLY, FYNNEI. This CDR3 spans 16 amino acids. V shed 4 bases and J 7 bases; nucleotides not matched to a gene: 9. Here the CDR3 reads CASSVGGRTGNSPLHF. The CDR3 DNA reads TGTGCCAGCAGTGTAGGAGGCCGGACAGGGAATTCACCCCTCCACTTT. Supplemented by reference TRBV2 and TRBJ1-6, the full variable domain reads EPEVTQTPSHQVTQMGQEVILRCVPISNHLYFYWYRQILGQKVEFLVSFYNNEISEKSEIFDDQFSVERPDGSNFTLKIRSTKLEDSAMYFCASSVGGRTGNSPLHFGNGTRLTVT.

The sample holds many counts of this clonotype. This sequence joins TRBV10-3 and TRBJ1-5, with TRBD1 identical over 9 bases. CDR1 is ENHRY, CDR2 SYGVKD, per germline. This CDR3 is built from 16 residues. Germline trimming cut 2 bases from V and 4 bases from J; bases unmatched to any gene: 6. The CDR3 DNA sequence: TGTGCCATCAGTGAGACCGGGACAGGGCGAAATCAGCCCCAGCATTTT. This translates into CAISETGTGRNQPQHF.

The gene calls are TRBV16 and TRBJ1-5, with D uncertain. CDR1 KGHSY and CDR2 FQNENV come from the germline V gene. This CDR3 is built from 13 residues. V was pared by 2 bases and J by 4 bases, with 6 bases between. CDR3 residues: CASSQQENQPQHF. CDR3 DNA sequence: TGTGCCAGCAGCCAACAGGAGAATCAGCCCCAGCATTTT.

V is TRBV4-1 and J is TRBJ2-1; 7 bases are shared with TRBD2. Germline CDR1 MGHRA, CDR2 YSYEKL. Unmatched junction bases numbered 2, after V lost 1 base and J lost 2 bases. This CDR3 has 15 residues. The CDR3 region has the DNA TGCGCCAGCAGCCAAGCCGGGACTACCTACAATGAGCAGTTCTTC. Its translation: CASSQAGTTYNEQFF.

This clonotype has ten or more counts. The chain links TRBV18 to TRBJ2-1, with a possible D match to TRBD2 (5 bases). Per germline, CDR1 KGHSH and CDR2 LQKENI. Trimming removed 3 bases at V and 0 bases at J, with 12 bases between. This CDR3 is 16 amino acids long. The CDR3 nucleotides read TGTGCCAGCTCACCCGGACTGCGCAACTCCTACAATGAGCAGTTCTTC. Protein product: CASSPGLRNSYNEQFF.

This clonotype has a count of ten or more. The V gene is TRBV5-1, the J gene TRBJ2-5; 12 bases are a match to TRBD2. Trimming took 4 bases from V and 4 from J; bases not matched to a gene: 5. The CDR3 extends over 15 amino acids. The germline V gene encodes CDR1 SGHRS and CDR2 YFSETQ. The DNA of the CDR3 is TGCGCCAGCAGCGAGCCGGGACTAGCGGGAGAGACCCAGTACTTC. As protein: CASSEPGLAGETQYF. The full variable domain, in which reference TRBV5-1 and TRBJ2-5 provide the parts outside the CDR3, is KAGVTQTPRYLIKTRGQQVTLSCSPISGHRSVSWYQQTPGQGLQFLFEYFSETQRNKGNFPGRFSGRQFSNSRSEMNVSTLELGDSALYLCASSEPGLAGETQYFGPGTRLLVL.

This clonotype has ten or more counts. The chain links TRBV27 to TRBJ2-2, with 9 positions matching TRBD1. CDR3 length: 14 amino acids. Germline V CDR1 and CDR2: MNHEY, SMNVEV (reference sequence). The V gene end was trimmed by 4 bases and the J gene end by 9 bases; junction bases not matched to a gene: 6. CDR3 bases: TGTGCCAGCAGTTCGGGACAGGGCGCCCGGGAGCTGTTTTTT. This gives the protein CASSSGQGARELFF.

This sequence joins TRBV20-1 and TRBJ2-3; TRBD1 matches at 7 bases. The junction had 4 bases not matched to a gene; V was cut back by 3 bases and J by 1 base. Per the germline V gene, CDR1 is DFQATT and CDR2 is SNEGSKA (reference sequence). The CDR3 is made up of 14 amino acids. The CDR3 nucleotides read TGCAGTGCTAGTCGACAGGGTCGCACAGATACGCAGTATTTT. This encodes CSASRQGRTDTQYF.

The V and J genes are TRBV3-1 and TRBJ2-1; perhaps TRBD2 as D (5 bases). This CDR3 has 15 residues. Germline assignment: CDR1 LGHDT and CDR2 YNNKEL (reference sequence). V was pared by 1 base and J by 8 bases, with 15 bases between. Here the CDR3 DNA reads TGTGCCAGCAGCCAAGTTACTCGAGCGGTCGATGAGCAGTTCTTC. It codes for CASSQVTRAVDEQFF.

This clonotype has just a few counts. This sequence joins TRBV7-6 and TRBJ1-2, with 10 bases matching TRBD1. The CDR3 totals 14 residues. V was clipped by 5 bases and J by 6 bases; unmatched bases: 6. Germline-derived CDR1 and CDR2 are SGHVS and FNYEAQ. CDR3 nucleotide sequence: TGTGCCAGCAGCAAGGCCGGGACAGGGGATGGCTACACCTTC. Protein: CASSKAGTGDGYTF. The full variable domain, with the rest looked up from reference TRBV7-6 and TRBJ1-2, is GAGVSQSPRYKVTKRGQDVALRCDPISGHVSLYWYRQALGQGPEFLTYFNYEAQQDKSGLPNDRFSAERPEGSISTLTIQRTEQRDSAMYRCASSKAGTGDGYTFGSGTRLTVV.

This clonotype has only a few counts. The chain has TRBV6-5 and TRBJ2-3, with 11 bases that match TRBD2. The germline gives CDR1 MNHEY, CDR2 SVGAGI. CDR3 length: 15 residues. Losses at the gene ends were 6 bases for V and 2 bases for J; bases not matched to a gene: 4. The CDR3 DNA sequence: TGTGCCAGCAGGAGACTAGCGGGAATCACAGATACGCAGTATTTT. Translated, it gives CASRRLAGITDTQYF.

In this sample, this clonotype turned up a few times. This sequence joins TRBV2 and TRBJ2-1, with D unresolved. This CDR3 is built from 14 residues. Germline CDR1 is SNHLY and CDR2 is FYNNEI. Trimming removed 2 bases from V and 9 bases from J, with 14 bases in between. CDR3 DNA: TGTGCCAGCAGTGAAAGAAGGGTTGAGAGTGAGCAGTTCTTC. It yields the protein CASSERRVESEQFF.

This clonotype occurred a few times. The gene calls are TRBV19 and TRBJ1-5, with unresolved D. The CDR3 contains 15 residues. The V gene lost 5 bases and the J gene lost 3 bases, with 14 bases spanning the gap. Germline assignment: CDR1 LNHDA and CDR2 SQIVND (reference sequence). The CDR3 DNA reads TGTGCCAGTAGTTCTGGGAAAACCCTCAATCAGCCCCAGCATTTT. Its protein is CASSSGKTLNQPQHF.

Ten or more counts support this clonotype. The chain links TRBV7-3 to TRBJ1-1; D ambiguous. V was shortened by 6 bases and J by 8 bases, with 13 bases between the two germline ends. From germline, CDR1 is SGHTA and CDR2 FQGTGA. The CDR3 has 12 residues. The CDR3 reads CASRGWNMEAFF. For the CDR3, the DNA is TGTGCCAGCAGGGGGTGGAATATGGAAGCTTTCTTT.

The gene calls are TRBV7-9 and TRBJ2-1; D call uncertain. CDR1 is SEHNR and CDR2 is FQNEAQ in the germline V gene (reference sequence). The V end was cut by 1 base, the J end by 3 bases, with 13 bases between. This CDR3 spans 16 amino acids. The CDR3 nucleotides read TGTGCCAGCAGCTTAGAAGGGTCCAAAGTCTACAATGAGCAGTTCTTC. Encoded protein: CASSLEGSKVYNEQFF.

The chain carries TRBV5-1 and TRBJ1-2; D call uncertain. From germline, CDR1 is SGHRS and CDR2 YFSETQ. The CDR3 runs 13 residues. Trimming stripped 0 bases from V and 3 bases from J, with 6 bases between. CDR3 DNA: TGCGCCAGCAGCTTGGGAACGGACTATGGCTACACCTTC. It specifies CASSLGTDYGYTF.

This clonotype came up a few times. The V and J genes are TRBV2 and TRBJ2-1; tentatively, D is TRBD1 (6 bases). V lost 5 bases and J 10 bases, leaving 12 bases between the germline ends. From germline, CDR1 is SNHLY and CDR2 FYNNEI. The CDR3 extends over 12 amino acids. CDR3 amino acids: CASSYREREQFF. In DNA form, the CDR3 reads TGTGCCAGCAGTTACAGGGAACGGGAGCAGTTCTTC.

This clonotype was detected many times. Mismatch with germline at one junction end may stem from a read error. The rearrangement joins TRBV24-1 to TRBJ2-7; D perhaps matches TRBD1 (5 bases). The CDR3 is 13 amino acids. Germline V gene sequence: CDR1 KGHDR, CDR2 SFDVKD. The CDR3 region has the DNA TGTGCCACCAGTGATTCTCCGACAGAGAGAGCCCCCTTC. Residues: CATSDSPTERAPF.

The CDR3 reads CASSLGERTGNQPQHF. DNA of the CDR3: TGTGCCAGCAGTTTAGGGGAACGGACGGGCAATCAGCCCCAGCATTTT. The rearrangement links TRBV28 to TRBJ1-5, with D hard to call. Trimming shortened V by 2 bases and J by 2 bases, and 13 bases separated the two germline ends. The CDR3 has 16 residues. The germline V gene encodes CDR1 MDHEN and CDR2 SYDVKM.